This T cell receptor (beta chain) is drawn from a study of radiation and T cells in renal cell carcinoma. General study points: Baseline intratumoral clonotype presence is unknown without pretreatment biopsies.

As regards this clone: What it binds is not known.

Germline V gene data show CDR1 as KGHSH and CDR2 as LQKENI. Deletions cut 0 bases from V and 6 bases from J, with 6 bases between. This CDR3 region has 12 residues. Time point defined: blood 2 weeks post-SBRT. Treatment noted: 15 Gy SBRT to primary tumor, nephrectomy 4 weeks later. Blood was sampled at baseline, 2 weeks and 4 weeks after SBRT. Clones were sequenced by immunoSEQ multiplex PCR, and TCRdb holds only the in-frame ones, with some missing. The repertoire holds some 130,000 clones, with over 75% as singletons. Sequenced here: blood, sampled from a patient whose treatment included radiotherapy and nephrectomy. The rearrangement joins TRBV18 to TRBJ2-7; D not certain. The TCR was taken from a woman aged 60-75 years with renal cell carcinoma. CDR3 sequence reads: CASSPPFSEQYF. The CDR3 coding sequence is TGTGCCAGCTCACCACCCTTCAGCGAGCAGTACTTC. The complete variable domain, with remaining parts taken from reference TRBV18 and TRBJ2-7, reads NAGVMQNPRHLVRRRGQEARLRCSPMKGHSHVYWYRQLPEEGLKFMVYLQKENIIDESGMPKERFSAEFPKEGPSILRIQQVVRGDSAAYFCASSPPFSEQYFGPGTRLTVT.